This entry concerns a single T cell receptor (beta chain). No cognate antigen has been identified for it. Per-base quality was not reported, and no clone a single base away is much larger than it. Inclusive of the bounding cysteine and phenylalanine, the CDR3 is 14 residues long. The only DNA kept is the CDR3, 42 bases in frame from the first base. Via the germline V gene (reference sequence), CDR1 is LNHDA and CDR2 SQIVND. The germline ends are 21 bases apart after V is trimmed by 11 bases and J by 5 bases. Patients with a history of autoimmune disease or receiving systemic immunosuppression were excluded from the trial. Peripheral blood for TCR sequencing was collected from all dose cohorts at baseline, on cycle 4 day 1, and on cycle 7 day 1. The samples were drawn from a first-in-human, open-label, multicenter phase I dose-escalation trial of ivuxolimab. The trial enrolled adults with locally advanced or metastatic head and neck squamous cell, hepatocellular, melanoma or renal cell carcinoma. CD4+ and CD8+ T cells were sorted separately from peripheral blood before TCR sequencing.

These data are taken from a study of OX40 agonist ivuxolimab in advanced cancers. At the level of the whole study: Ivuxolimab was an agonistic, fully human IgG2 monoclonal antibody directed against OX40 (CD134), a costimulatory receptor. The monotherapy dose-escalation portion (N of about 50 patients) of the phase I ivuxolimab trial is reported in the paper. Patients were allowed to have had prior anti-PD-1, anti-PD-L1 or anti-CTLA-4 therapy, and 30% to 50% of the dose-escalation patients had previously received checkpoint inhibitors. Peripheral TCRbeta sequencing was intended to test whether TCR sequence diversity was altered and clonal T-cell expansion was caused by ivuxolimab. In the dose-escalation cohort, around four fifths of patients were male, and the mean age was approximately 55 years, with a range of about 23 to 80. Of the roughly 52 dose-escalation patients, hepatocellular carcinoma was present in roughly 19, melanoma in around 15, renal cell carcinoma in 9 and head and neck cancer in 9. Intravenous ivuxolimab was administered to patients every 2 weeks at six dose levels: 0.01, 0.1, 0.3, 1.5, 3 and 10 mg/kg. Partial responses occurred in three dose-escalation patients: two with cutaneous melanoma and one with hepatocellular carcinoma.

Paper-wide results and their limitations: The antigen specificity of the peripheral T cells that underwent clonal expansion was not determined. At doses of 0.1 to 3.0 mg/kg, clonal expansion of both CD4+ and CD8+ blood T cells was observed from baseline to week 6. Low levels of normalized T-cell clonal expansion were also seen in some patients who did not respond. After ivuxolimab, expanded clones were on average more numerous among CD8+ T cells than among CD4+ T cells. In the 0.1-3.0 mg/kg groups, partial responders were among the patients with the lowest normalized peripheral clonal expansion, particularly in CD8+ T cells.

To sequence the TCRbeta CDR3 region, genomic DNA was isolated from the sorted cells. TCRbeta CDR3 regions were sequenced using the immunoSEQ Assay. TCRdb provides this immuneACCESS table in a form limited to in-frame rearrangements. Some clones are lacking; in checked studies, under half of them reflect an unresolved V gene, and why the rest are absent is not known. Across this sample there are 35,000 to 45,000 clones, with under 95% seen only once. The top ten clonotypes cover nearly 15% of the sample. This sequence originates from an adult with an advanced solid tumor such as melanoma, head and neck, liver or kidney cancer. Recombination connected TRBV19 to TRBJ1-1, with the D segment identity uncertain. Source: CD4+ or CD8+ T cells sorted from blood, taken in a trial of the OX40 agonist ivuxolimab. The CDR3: CAATDLTDPTEAFF. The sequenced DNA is TGTGCCGCCACAGATCTCACAGACCCGACTGAAGCTTTCTTT.